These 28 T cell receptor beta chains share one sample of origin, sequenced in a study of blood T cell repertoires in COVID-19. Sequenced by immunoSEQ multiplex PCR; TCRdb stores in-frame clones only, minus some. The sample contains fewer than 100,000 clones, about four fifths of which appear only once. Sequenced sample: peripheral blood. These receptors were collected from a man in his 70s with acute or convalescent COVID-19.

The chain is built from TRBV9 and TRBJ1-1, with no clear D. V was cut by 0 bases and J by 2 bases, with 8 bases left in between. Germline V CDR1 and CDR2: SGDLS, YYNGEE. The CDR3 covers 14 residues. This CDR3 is CASSVASSNTEAFF. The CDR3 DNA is TGTGCCAGCAGCGTAGCGAGCTCAAACACTGAAGCTTTCTTT.

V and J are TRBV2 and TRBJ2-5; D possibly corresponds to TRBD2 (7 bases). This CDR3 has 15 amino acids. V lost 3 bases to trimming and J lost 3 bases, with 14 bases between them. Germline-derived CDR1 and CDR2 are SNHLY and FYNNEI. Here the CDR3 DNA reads TGTGCCAGCAGTGAGGAGGGAGGGGGGGAAGAGACCCAGTACTTC. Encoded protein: CASSEEGGGEETQYF.

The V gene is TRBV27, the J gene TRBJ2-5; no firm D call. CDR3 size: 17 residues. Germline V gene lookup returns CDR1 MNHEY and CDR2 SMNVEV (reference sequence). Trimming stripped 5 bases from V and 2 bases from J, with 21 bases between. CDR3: CASSPPRLEGFQETQYF. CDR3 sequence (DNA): TGTGCCAGCAGTCCCCCGCGGCTGGAAGGTTTTCAAGAGACCCAGTACTTC.

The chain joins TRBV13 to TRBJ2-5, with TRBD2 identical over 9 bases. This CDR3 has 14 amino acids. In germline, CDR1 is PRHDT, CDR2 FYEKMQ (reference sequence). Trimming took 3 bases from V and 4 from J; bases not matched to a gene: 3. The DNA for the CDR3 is TGTGCCAGCAGCTTGGCTAGCGGGATAGAGACCCAGTACTTC. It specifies CASSLASGIETQYF.

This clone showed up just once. The CDR3 DNA follows: TGTGCCAGCAGCCAAGGGACAGGGGGCAGCTCTGGAAACACCATATATTTT. It translates to CASSQGTGGSSGNTIYF. This sequence joins TRBV4-2 and TRBJ1-3, with 11 bases fitting TRBD1. V lost 1 base, J lost 0 bases, and 2 bases stayed unmatched. This CDR3 is 17 amino acids long. From germline, CDR1 is LGHNA and CDR2 YNFKEQ.

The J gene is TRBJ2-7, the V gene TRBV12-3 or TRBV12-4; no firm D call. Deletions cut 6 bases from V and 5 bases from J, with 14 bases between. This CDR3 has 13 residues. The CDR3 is CASSWLPADEQYF. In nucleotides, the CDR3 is TGTGCCAGCAGCTGGTTACCGGCGGACGAGCAGTACTTC.

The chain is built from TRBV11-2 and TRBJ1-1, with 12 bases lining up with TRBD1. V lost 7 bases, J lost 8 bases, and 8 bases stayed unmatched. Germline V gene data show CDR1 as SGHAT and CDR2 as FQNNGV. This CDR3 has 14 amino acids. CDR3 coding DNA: TGTGCCAGCACCCAGTGGGGACAGGGGGCCGAAGCTTTCTTT. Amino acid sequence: CASTQWGQGAEAFF.

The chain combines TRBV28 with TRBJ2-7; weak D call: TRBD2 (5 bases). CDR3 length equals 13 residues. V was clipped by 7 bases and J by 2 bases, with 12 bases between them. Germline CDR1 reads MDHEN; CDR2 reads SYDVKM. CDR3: CASNPRGTYEQYF. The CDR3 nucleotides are TGTGCCAGCAACCCTAGAGGGACCTACGAGCAGTACTTC.

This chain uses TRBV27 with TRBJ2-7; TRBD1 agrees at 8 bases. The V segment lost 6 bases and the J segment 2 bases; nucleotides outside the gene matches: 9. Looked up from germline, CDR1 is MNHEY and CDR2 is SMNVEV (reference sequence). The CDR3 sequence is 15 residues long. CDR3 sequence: CASSPRGQATYEQYF. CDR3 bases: TGTGCCAGCAGCCCCCGGGGACAGGCCACCTACGAGCAGTACTTC.

The CDR3 sequence: CASSPGTRGETQYF. DNA for the CDR3: TGCGCCAGCAGCCCGGGGACTAGAGGAGAGACCCAGTACTTC. The V and J genes are TRBV5-1 and TRBJ2-5; TRBD2 agrees at 8 bases. Germline CDR1 reads SGHRS; CDR2 reads YFSETQ. This CDR3 is 14 amino acids long. J was trimmed by 4 bases and V by 4 bases; bases with no gene match: 6.

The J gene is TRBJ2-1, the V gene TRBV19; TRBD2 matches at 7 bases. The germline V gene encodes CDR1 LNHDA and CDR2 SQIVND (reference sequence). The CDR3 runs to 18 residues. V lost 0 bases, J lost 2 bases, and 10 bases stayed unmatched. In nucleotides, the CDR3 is TGTGCCAGTAGTATAGAACACCTTGGGGGAGGGGCCTACAATGAGCAGTTCTTC. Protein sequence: CASSIEHLGGGAYNEQFF.

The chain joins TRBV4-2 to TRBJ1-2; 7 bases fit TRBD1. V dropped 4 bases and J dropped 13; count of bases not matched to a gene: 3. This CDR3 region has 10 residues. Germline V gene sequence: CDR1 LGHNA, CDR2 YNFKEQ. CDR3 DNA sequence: TGTGCCAGCAGCCGGGACAGCGTCACCTTC. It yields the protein CASSRDSVTF.

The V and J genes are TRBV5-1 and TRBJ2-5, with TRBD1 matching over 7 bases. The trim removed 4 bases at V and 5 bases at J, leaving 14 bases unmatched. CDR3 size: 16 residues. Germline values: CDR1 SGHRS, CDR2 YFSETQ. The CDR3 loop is CASSTKQLTGVETQYF. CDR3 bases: TGCGCCAGCAGCACCAAACAATTAACAGGGGTCGAGACCCAGTACTTC.

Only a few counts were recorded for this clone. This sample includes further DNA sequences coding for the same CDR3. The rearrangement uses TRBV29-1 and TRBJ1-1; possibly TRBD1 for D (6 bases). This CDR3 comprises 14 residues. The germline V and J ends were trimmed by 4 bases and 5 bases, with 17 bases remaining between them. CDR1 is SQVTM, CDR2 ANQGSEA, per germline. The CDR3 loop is CSVVPTGRGTEAFF. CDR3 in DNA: TGCAGCGTTGTACCTACAGGGCGGGGGACTGAAGCTTTCTTT. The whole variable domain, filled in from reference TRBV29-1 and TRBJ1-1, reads SAVISQKPSRDICQRGTSLTIQCQVDSQVTMMFWYRQQPGQSLTLIATANQGSEATYESGFVIDKFPISRPNLTFSTLTVSNMSPEDSSIYLCSVVPTGRGTEAFFGQGTRLTVV.

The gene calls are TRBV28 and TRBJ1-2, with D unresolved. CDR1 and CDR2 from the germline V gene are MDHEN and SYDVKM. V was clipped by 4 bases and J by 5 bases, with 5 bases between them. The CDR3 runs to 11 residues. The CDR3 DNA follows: TGTGCCAGCAGTTCCCCATATGGCTACACCTTC. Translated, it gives CASSSPYGYTF.

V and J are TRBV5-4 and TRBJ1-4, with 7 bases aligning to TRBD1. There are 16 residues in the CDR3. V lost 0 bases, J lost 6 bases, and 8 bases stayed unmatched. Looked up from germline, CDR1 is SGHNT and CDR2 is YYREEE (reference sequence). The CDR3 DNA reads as TGTGCCAGCAGCTTGGGAGGGGACAGCCAAGATGAAAAACTGTTTTTT. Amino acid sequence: CASSLGGDSQDEKLFF.

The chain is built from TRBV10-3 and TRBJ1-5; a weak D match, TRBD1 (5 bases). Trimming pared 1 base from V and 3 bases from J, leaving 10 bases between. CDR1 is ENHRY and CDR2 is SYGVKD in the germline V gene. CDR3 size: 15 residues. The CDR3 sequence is CAISEWGGNNQPQHF. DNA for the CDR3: TGTGCCATCAGTGAGTGGGGGGGGAACAATCAGCCCCAGCATTTT.

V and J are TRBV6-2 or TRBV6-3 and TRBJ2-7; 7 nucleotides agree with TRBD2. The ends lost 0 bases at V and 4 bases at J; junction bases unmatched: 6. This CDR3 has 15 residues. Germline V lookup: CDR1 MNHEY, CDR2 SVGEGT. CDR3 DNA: TGTGCCAGCAGTTACTCCGGGACTATAGGGTACGAGCAGTACTTC. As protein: CASSYSGTIGYEQYF.

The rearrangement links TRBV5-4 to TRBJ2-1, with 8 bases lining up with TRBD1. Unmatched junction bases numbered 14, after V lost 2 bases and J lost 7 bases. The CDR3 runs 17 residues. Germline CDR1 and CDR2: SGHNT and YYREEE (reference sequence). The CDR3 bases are TGTGCCAGCAGCTTAGGATCTCCAGGGGGCGTAGGTAATGAGCAGTTCTTC. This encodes CASSLGSPGGVGNEQFF. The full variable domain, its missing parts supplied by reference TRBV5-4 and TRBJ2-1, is ETGVTQSPTHLIKTRGQQVTLRCSSQSGHNTVSWYQQALGQGPQFIFQYYREEENGRGNFPPRFSGLQFPNYSSELNVNALELDDSALYLCASSLGSPGGVGNEQFFGPGTRLTVL.

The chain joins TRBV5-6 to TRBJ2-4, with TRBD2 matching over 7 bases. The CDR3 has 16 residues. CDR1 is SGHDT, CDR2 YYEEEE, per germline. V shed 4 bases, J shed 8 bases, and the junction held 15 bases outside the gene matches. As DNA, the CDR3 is TGTGCCAGCAGCCCTGGGCAACGGGGGGAAACGGACATTCAGTACTTC. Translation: CASSPGQRGETDIQYF.

This chain's CDR3 is CASSPGTRGQPQHF. In DNA form, the CDR3 reads TGTGCCAGCAGTCCCGGGACAAGGGGTCAGCCCCAGCATTTT. The chain couples TRBV3-1 (or the pseudogene TRBV3-2) to TRBJ1-5; tentative D call: TRBD1 (6 bases). The CDR3 is 14 residues long. V lost 6 bases and J 6 bases, leaving 15 bases between the germline ends. CDR1 and CDR2 (germline): LGHDT, YNNKEL (reference sequence).

Here the CDR3 DNA reads TGTGCCAGTAGTGTGCTACCGGGACAGGGGCCCTACGAGCAGTACTTC. This encodes CASSVLPGQGPYEQYF. The chain carries TRBV19 and TRBJ2-7; 10 bases fit TRBD1. The germline gives CDR1 LNHDA, CDR2 SQIVND (reference sequence). Unmatched junction bases numbered 9, after V lost 5 bases and J lost 2 bases. There are 16 residues in the CDR3. Together with reference TRBV19 and TRBJ2-7, the CDR3 gives the full variable domain: DGGITQSPKYLFRKEGQNVTLSCEQNLNHDAMYWYRQDPGQGLRLIYYSQIVNDFQKGDIAEGYSVSREKKESFPLTVTSAQKNPTAFYLCASSVLPGQGPYEQYFGPGTRLTVT.

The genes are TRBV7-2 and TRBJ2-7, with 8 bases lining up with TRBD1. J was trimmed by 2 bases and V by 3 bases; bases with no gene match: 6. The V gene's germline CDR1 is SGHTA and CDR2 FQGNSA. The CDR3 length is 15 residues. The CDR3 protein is CASSFGTGPTYEQYF. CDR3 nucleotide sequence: TGTGCCAGCAGCTTCGGGACAGGACCCACCTACGAGCAGTACTTC.

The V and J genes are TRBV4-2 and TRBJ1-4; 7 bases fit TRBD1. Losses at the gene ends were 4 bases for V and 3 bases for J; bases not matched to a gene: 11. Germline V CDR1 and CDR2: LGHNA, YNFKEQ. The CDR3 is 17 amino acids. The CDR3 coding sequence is TGTGCCAGCAGCCTCTTAGGGGGCCTCGCATCTAATGAAAAACTGTTTTTT. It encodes CASSLLGGLASNEKLFF.

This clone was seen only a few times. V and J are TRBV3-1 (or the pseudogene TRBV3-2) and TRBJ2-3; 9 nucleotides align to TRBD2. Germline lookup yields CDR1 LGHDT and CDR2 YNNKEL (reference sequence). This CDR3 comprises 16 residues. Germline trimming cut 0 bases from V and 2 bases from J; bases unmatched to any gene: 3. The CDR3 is CASSQDLAGTTDTQYF. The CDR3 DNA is TGTGCCAGCAGCCAAGACCTAGCGGGGACCACAGATACGCAGTATTTT.

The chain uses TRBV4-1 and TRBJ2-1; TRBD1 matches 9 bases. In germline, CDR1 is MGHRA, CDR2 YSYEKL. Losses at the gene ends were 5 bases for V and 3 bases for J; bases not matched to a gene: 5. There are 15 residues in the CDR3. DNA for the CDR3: TGCGCCAGCAGCGGGGACAGGGAGAACTACAATGAGCAGTTCTTC. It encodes CASSGDRENYNEQFF.

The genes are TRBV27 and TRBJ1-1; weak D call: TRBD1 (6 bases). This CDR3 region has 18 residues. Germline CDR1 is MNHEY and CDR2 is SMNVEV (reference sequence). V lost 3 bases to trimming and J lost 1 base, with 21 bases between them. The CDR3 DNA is TGTGCCAGCAGTTTTTCAGCGGACAGAATCTCGCCGAACACTGAAGCTTTCTTT. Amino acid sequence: CASSFSADRISPNTEAFF.

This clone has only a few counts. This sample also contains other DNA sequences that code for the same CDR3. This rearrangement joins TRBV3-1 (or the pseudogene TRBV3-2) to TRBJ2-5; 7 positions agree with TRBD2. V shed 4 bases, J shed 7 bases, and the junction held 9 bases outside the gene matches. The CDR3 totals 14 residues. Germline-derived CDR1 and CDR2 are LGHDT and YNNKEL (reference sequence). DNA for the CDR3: TGTGCCAGCAGCCCGGGTCCGGGCGGGGGGACCCAGTACTTC. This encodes CASSPGPGGGTQYF.